This TCR beta chain was retrieved from a study of memory CD4+ T cells and cytomegalovirus serostatus. At the level of the study: Healthy Belgian adult donors included about nine CMV-positive and 24 CMV-negative people.

Single viable CD3+CD4+CD8-CD45RO+ cells were sorted as the memory CD4+ T cells. Donors' CMV status reflects serum IgG against pp150, pp28, p38, p52. The method was immunoSEQ multiplex PCR; TCRdb's version includes in-frame clones alone and lacks a portion of them. This sample has 45,000 to 60,000 clones, with roughly three quarters found just once. V was cut by 3 bases and J by 0 bases, with 5 bases left in between. The CDR3 has 14 residues. Germline V gives CDR1 SEHNR, CDR2 FQNEAQ (reference sequence). The specimen sequenced was memory CD4+ T cells from blood. The rearrangement joins TRBV7-9 to TRBJ2-2; the D is unclear. This clonotype originated in an adult in good health and CMV-seronegative. The CDR3 region has the DNA TGTGCCAGCAGCTTTATAACGAACACCGGGGAGCTGTTTTTT. Protein sequence: CASSFITNTGELFF.